Listed below are T cell receptor beta chains from one sample, sequenced in a study of radiation and T cells in renal cell carcinoma. Here immunoSEQ multiplex PCR was the method, and the copy in TCRdb shows in-frame clones only, minus some. The data contain 150,000 or so clones, roughly 90% of them singletons. The sequences come from blood, collected from a patient whose treatment included radiotherapy and nephrectomy. Receptors originate from a woman in her 70s with renal cell carcinoma. The CDR3 runs from the conserved cysteine through the conserved F or W. The D gene is left open where the match is weak. Size values are once, few and many counts, or a class for expanded clones, and some rows have none.

V	J	D	size	CDR3	DNA
TRBV4-3	TRBJ2-3	TRBD2	NA	CASSQDGGLAGTTDTQYF	TGCGCCAGCAGCCAAGATGGAGGGCTAGCGGGGACCACAGATACGCAGTATTTT
TRBV7-9	TRBJ2-2	NA	NA	CASSLGSGKLAGELFF	TGTGCCAGCAGCTTAGGTTCAGGGAAACTCGCCGGGGAGCTGTTTTTT
TRBV5-4	TRBJ1-2	TRBD1	NA	CASSPGDRVTVGYTF	TGTGCCAGCAGCCCGGGTGACAGGGTAACTGTCGGCTACACCTTC
TRBV7-9	TRBJ2-5	NA	NA	CASTGGAGTQYF	TGTGCCAGCACCGGAGGGGCAGGGACCCAGTACTTC
TRBV5-4	TRBJ2-5	NA	NA	CASSLGQEWGETQYF	TGTGCCAGCAGCTTGGGGCAAGAGTGGGGCGAGACCCAGTACTTC
TRBV7-8	TRBJ2-7	NA	NA	CASSLGDSLYEQYF	TGTGCCAGCAGCTTAGGGGACTCGCTTTACGAGCAGTACTTC
TRBV9	TRBJ1-1	TRBD1	NA	CASSVAHQGAAFF	TGTGCCAGCAGCGTAGCTCACCAGGGGGCGGCTTTCTTT
TRBV27	TRBJ1-4	NA	NA	CASRSQGRKAEKLFF	TGTGCCAGCAGGAGTCAGGGCAGAAAAGCAGAAAAACTGTTTTTT
TRBV19	TRBJ2-7	NA	NA	CASNGFEQYF	TGTGCCAGTAACGGGTTCGAGCAGTACTTC
TRBV15	TRBJ1-5	TRBD1	NA	CATSSRTGHQPQHF	TGTGCCACCAGCAGCCGGACAGGGCACCAGCCCCAGCATTTT
TRBV7-6	TRBJ1-2	NA	NA	CASSLGTEGYGYTF	TGTGCCAGCAGCTTAGGAACCGAGGGCTATGGCTACACCTTC
TRBV7-9	TRBJ2-1	NA	NA	CASSPGAGIYNEQFF	TGTGCCAGCAGCCCCGGGGCAGGGATCTACAATGAGCAGTTCTTC
TRBV6-5	TRBJ2-7	NA	NA	CASSYVGGALGEQYF	TGTGCCAGCAGTTACGTTGGGGGGGCCTTAGGGGAGCAGTACTTC
TRBV10-1	TRBJ1-2	NA	NA	CASSESQGPGYTF	TGCGCCAGCAGTGAGTCACAGGGTCCTGGCTACACCTTC
TRBV30	TRBJ2-1	TRBD2	NA	CAWSGLAVNNEQFF	TGTGCCTGGAGTGGACTAGCGGTAAACAATGAGCAGTTCTTC
TRBV11-3	TRBJ1-4	NA	NA	CASSLGQAITNEKLFF	TGTGCCAGCAGCTTAGGGCAGGCGATAACTAATGAAAAACTGTTTTTT
TRBV4-2	TRBJ2-5	NA	NA	CASSQDRSPEETQYF	TGTGCCAGCAGCCAAGATCGGTCCCCTGAAGAGACCCAGTACTTC
TRBV28	TRBJ1-2	TRBD1	NA	CAITDRGQGGYTF	TGTGCCATCACCGACAGGGGGCAAGGTGGCTACACCTTC
TRBV7-8	TRBJ1-3	NA	NA	CASSLALRGGSGNTIYF	TGTGCCAGCAGCTTAGCCCTCAGGGGAGGCTCTGGAAACACCATATATTTT
TRBV25-1	TRBJ2-7	TRBD1	NA	CASSDYATGGSYEQYF	TGTGCCAGCAGTGATTACGCCACAGGGGGTTCCTACGAGCAGTACTTC
TRBV19	TRBJ1-3	NA	NA	CASSIDQRMTSGNTIYF	TGTGCCAGTAGTATAGATCAGCGGATGACCTCTGGAAACACCATATATTTT
TRBV9	TRBJ2-1	NA	NA	CASSSHSWNEQFF	TGTGCCAGCAGCTCTCATAGCTGGAATGAGCAGTTCTTC
TRBV7-2	TRBJ1-1	TRBD1	NA	CASSYRGSNTEAFF	TGTGCCAGCAGCTACAGGGGATCTAACACTGAAGCTTTCTTT
TRBV18	TRBJ2-2	NA	NA	CASSQLTRQPNTGELFF	TGTGCCAGCTCGCAACTCACCCGACAGCCGAACACCGGGGAGCTGTTTTTT
TRBV4-2	TRBJ2-7	TRBD2	few	CASSRGARGSPYEQYF	TGTGCCAGCAGCCGCGGTGCGCGGGGGAGCCCCTACGAGCAGTACTTC
TRBV4-1	TRBJ2-2	NA	NA	CASSLTEHTGELFF	TGCGCCAGCAGCCTGACAGAGCACACCGGGGAGCTGTTTTTT
TRBV4-1	TRBJ2-7	NA	NA	CASSQGGGSSYEQYF	TGCGCCAGCAGCCAGGGGGGGGGCAGCTCCTACGAGCAGTACTTC
TRBV6-4	TRBJ2-1	NA	NA	CASSQFSYNEQFF	TGTGCCAGCAGCCAGTTTTCCTACAATGAGCAGTTCTTC
TRBV4-1	TRBJ2-7	NA	NA	CASSQQGHLLEQYF	TGCGCCAGCAGCCAACAGGGCCATTTGCTCGAGCAGTACTTC
TRBV5-1	TRBJ2-3	NA	NA	CASSLFQATDTQYF	TGCGCCAGCAGCTTGTTCCAGGCCACAGATACGCAGTATTTT
TRBV28	TRBJ2-4	NA	NA	CASSFPTPVSNIQYF	TGTGCCAGCAGTTTCCCCACCCCAGTATCAAACATTCAGTACTTC
TRBV7-6	TRBJ2-5	NA	NA	CASSLVGGETQYF	TGTGCCAGCAGCTTAGTGGGGGGTGAGACCCAGTACTTC
TRBV19	TRBJ1-5	TRBD1	once	CASSIGQDNQPQHF	TGTGCCAGTAGTATCGGACAGGACAATCAGCCCCAGCATTTT
TRBV6-4	TRBJ2-3	TRBD2	NA	CASSPDLAGTDTQYF	TGTGCCAGCAGTCCGGATCTAGCGGGCACAGATACGCAGTATTTT
TRBV6-6	TRBJ1-1	NA	few	CASTQGVNTEAFF	TGTGCCAGCACCCAAGGGGTGAACACTGAAGCTTTCTTT
TRBV28	TRBJ1-1	NA	NA	CASSLNSPNTEAFF	TGTGCCAGCAGTTTGAACAGTCCGAACACTGAAGCTTTCTTT
TRBV6-1	TRBJ2-7	NA	NA	CASSKAASYEQYF	TGTGCCAGCTCGAAGGCGGCTTCCTACGAGCAGTACTTC
TRBV7-8	TRBJ2-5	NA	NA	CASSSLSRSPFMMSQYF	TGTGCCAGCAGCTCCCTCTCTCGGTCCCCATTCATGATGTCCCAGTACTTC
TRBV4-3	TRBJ1-6	TRBD1	once	CASSQVRGGQAYNSPLHF	TGCGCCAGCAGCCAAGTGAGGGGAGGACAGGCCTATAATTCACCCCTCCACTTT
TRBV6-1	TRBJ2-3	NA	NA	CASSEEYRTDTQYF	TGTGCCAGCAGTGAAGAATACAGAACAGATACGCAGTATTTT
TRBV19	TRBJ2-3	NA	NA	CASSIPGFGSTDTQYF	TGTGCCAGTAGTATCCCCGGTTTCGGGAGCACAGATACGCAGTATTTT
TRBV28	TRBJ1-2	NA	NA	CASSLKAHGLGGYTF	TGTGCCAGCAGTTTAAAGGCTCACGGCTTGGGTGGCTACACCTTC
TRBV6-6	TRBJ1-1	NA	once	CASSLSGTGNTEAFF	TGTGCCAGCAGTTTATCCGGGACGGGGAACACTGAAGCTTTCTTT
TRBV14	TRBJ2-3	NA	NA	CASSQAGDTQYF	TGTGCCAGCAGCCAAGCGGGAGATACGCAGTATTTT
TRBV11-2	TRBJ1-2	TRBD1	NA	CASSPKRDRDGYYYGYTF	TGTGCCAGCAGCCCGAAACGGGACAGGGATGGTTATTACTATGGCTACACCTTC
TRBV27	TRBJ2-2	NA	NA	CASSLIGLNTGELFF	TGTGCCAGCAGCCTAATTGGACTTAACACCGGGGAGCTGTTTTTT
TRBV6-1	TRBJ1-4	NA	once	CASSGSYRILFF	TGTGCCAGCAGCGGATCGTACAGGATACTGTTTTTT
TRBV6-1	TRBJ2-1	TRBD1	NA	CASRTGGSEQFF	TGTGCCAGCAGGACAGGGGGCAGTGAGCAGTTCTTC
TRBV5-8	TRBJ1-6	NA	NA	CASSRFLQALNSPLHF	TGTGCCAGCAGCCGATTCTTACAGGCGCTGAATTCACCCCTCCACTTT
TRBV19	TRBJ2-1	TRBD2	NA	CASSIGRAGGFYNEQFF	TGTGCCAGTAGTATAGGTCGAGCGGGGGGCTTCTACAATGAGCAGTTCTTC
TRBV14	TRBJ1-5	NA	once	CASSEGGGGNQPQHF	TGTGCCAGCAGCGAGGGGGGGGGCGGCAATCAGCCCCAGCATTTT
TRBV28	TRBJ1-6	TRBD1	NA	CASRDRDRDNSPLHF	TGTGCCAGTCGAGACCGGGACAGGGATAATTCACCCCTCCACTTT
TRBV6-5	TRBJ1-1	NA	NA	CASSSRVEGTEAFF	TGTGCCAGCAGTTCCCGGGTGGAGGGGACTGAAGCTTTCTTT
TRBV28	TRBJ1-5	NA	few	CASRTSSLQAQPQHF	TGTGCCAGCAGAACCTCTTCTCTACAGGCTCAGCCCCAGCATTTT
TRBV18	TRBJ2-5	TRBD1	NA	CASSPGQANKETQYF	TGTGCCAGCTCACCCGGACAGGCGAACAAAGAGACCCAGTACTTC
TRBV13	TRBJ2-1	TRBD2	NA	CASSPTSGGGNEQFF	TGTGCCAGCAGCCCGACTAGCGGGGGGGGCAATGAGCAGTTCTTC
TRBV5-6	TRBJ2-1	TRBD2	few	CASSRSPGLAGGNEQFF	TGTGCCAGCAGCCGGTCCCCGGGACTAGCGGGGGGAAATGAGCAGTTCTTC
TRBV7-6	TRBJ1-3	NA	NA	CASSLDGSSGNTIYF	TGTGCCAGCAGCTTAGATGGCAGCTCTGGAAACACCATATATTTT
TRBV6-5	TRBJ2-3	NA	NA	CASSYPSGNTDTQYF	TGTGCCAGCAGTTACCCCAGCGGTAACACAGATACGCAGTATTTT
TRBV6-1	TRBJ1-1	NA	NA	CASSSGDTGIEAFF	TGTGCCAGCAGTAGCGGGGACACCGGAATTGAAGCTTTCTTT